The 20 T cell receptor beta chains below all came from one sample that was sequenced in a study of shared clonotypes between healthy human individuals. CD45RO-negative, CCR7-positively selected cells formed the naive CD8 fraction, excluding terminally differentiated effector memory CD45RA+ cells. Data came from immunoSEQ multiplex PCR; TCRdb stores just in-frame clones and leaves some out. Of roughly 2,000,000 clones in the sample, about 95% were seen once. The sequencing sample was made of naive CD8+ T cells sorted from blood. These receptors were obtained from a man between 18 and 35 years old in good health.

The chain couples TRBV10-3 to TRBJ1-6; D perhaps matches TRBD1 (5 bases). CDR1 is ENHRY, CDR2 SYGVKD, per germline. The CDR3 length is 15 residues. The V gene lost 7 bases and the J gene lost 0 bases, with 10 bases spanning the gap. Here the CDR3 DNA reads TGTGCCATCAAACAGGAAAGCTCCTATAATTCACCCCTCCACTTT. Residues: CAIKQESSYNSPLHF.

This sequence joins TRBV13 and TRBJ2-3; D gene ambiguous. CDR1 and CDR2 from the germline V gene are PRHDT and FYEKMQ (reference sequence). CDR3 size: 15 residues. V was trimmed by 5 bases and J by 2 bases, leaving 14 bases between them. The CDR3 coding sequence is TGTGCCAGCAGCCTGCCTCGGTACCCCACAGATACGCAGTATTTT. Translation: CASSLPRYPTDTQYF. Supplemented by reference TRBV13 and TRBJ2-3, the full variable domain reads AAGVIQSPRHLIKEKRETATLKCYPIPRHDTVYWYQQGPGQDPQFLISFYEKMQSDKGSIPDRFSAQQFSDYHSELNMSSLELGDSALYFCASSLPRYPTDTQYFGPGTRLTVL.

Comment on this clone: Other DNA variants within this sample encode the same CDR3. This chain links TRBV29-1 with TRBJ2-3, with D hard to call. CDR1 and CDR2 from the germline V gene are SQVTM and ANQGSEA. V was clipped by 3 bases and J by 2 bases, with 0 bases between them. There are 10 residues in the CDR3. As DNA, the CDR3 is TGCAGCGTTGACACAGATACGCAGTATTTT. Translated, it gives CSVDTDTQYF.

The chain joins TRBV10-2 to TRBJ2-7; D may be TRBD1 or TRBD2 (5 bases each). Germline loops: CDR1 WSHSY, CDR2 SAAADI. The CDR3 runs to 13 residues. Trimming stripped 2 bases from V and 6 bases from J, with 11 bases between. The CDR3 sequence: CASSEGQGPEQYF. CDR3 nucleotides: TGCGCCAGCAGTGAGGGCCAGGGACCCGAGCAGTACTTC.

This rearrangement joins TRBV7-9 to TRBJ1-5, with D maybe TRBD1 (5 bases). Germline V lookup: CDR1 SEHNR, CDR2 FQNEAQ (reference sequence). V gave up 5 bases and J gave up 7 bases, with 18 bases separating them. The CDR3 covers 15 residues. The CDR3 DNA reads TGTGCCAGCAGCCCCTCCGGGCAGGGAATACAGCCCCAGCATTTT. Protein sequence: CASSPSGQGIQPQHF.

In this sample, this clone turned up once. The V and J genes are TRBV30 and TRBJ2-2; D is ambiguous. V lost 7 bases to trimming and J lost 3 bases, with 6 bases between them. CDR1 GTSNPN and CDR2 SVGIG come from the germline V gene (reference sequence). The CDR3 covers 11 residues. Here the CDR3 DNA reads TGTGCCTCCGACGACACCGGGGAGCTGTTTTTT. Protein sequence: CASDDTGELFF.

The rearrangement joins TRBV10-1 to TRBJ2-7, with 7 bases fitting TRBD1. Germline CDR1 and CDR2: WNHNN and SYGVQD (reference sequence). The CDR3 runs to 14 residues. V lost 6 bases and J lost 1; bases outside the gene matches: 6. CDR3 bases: TGCGCCAGCAGCCCGACAGGGAGTTCCTACGAGCAGTACTTC. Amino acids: CASSPTGSSYEQYF.

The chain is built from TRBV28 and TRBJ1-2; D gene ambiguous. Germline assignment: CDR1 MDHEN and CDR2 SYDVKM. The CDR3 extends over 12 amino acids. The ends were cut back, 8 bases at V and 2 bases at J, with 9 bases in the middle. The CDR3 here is CASGERNYGYTF. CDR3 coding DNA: TGTGCCAGCGGGGAGAGAAACTATGGCTACACCTTC.

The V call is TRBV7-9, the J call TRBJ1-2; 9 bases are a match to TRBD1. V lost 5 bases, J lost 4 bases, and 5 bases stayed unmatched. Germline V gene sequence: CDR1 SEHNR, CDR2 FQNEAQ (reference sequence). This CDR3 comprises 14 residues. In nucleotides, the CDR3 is TGTGCCAGCAGCCCGGGACAGGGAGGCTATGGCTACACCTTC. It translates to CASSPGQGGYGYTF.

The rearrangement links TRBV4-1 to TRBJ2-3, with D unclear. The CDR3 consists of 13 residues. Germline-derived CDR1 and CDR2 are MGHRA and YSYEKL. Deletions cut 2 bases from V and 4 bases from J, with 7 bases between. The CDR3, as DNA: TGCGCCAGCAGCCAAATCAGAGCAGATACGCAGTATTTT. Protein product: CASSQIRADTQYF.

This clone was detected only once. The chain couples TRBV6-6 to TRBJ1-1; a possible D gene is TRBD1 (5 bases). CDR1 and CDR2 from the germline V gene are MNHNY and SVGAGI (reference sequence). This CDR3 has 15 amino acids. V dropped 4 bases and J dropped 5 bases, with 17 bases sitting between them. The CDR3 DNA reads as TGTGCCAGCAGTTCCCGTGAGGGGACCCCTACTGAAGCTTTCTTT. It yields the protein CASSSREGTPTEAFF.

The CDR3 is CASSYVRTEAFF. CDR3 bases: TGTGCCAGCAGTTACGTCCGAACTGAAGCTTTCTTT. The chain links TRBV6-5 to TRBJ1-1; D not certain. Trimming pared 2 bases from V and 5 bases from J, leaving 6 bases between. Germline V gives CDR1 MNHEY, CDR2 SVGAGI. This CDR3 region has 12 residues.

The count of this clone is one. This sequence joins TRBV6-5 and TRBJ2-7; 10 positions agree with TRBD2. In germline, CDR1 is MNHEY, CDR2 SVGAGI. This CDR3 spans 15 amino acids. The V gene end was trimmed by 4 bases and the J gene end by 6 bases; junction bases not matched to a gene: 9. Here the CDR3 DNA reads TGTGCCAGCAGTTCTCCGACTAGCGGGTACAGCGAGCAGTACTTC. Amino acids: CASSSPTSGYSEQYF.

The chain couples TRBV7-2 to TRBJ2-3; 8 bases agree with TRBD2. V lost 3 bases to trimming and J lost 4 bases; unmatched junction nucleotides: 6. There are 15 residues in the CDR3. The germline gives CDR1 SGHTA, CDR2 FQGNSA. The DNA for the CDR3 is TGTGCCAGCAGCTTCGCGGGAGGTTTTGCAGATACGCAGTATTTT. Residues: CASSFAGGFADTQYF. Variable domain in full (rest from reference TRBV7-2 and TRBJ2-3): GAGVSQSPSNKVTEKGKDVELRCDPISGHTALYWYRQSLGQGLEFLIYFQGNSAPDKSGLPSDRFSAERTGGSVSTLTIQRTQQEDSAVYLCASSFAGGFADTQYFGPGTRLTVL.

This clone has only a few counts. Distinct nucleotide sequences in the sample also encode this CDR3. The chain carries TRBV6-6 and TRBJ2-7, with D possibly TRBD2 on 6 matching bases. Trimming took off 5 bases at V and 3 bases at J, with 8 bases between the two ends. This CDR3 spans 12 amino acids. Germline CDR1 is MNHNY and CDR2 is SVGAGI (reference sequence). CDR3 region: CASSAGSYEQYF. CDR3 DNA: TGTGCCAGCAGTGCGGGGAGCTACGAGCAGTACTTC.

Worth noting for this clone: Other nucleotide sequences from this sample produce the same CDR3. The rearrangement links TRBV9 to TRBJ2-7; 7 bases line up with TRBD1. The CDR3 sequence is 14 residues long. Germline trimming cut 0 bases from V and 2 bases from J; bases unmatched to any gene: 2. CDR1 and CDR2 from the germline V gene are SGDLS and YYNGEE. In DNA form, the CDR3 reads TGTGCCAGCAGCGTAGGAGGGACAGCCTACGAGCAGTACTTC. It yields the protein CASSVGGTAYEQYF.

CDR3 nucleotide sequence: TGTGCCAGCAGCTCGACCGGGACAGGAAGGTTTTCCAATGAGCAGTTCTTC. Encoded protein: CASSSTGTGRFSNEQFF. The chain links TRBV2 to TRBJ2-1, with 8 positions matching TRBD1. Germline V gene lookup returns CDR1 SNHLY and CDR2 FYNNEI. Trimming took 6 bases from V and 6 from J; bases not matched to a gene: 16. This CDR3 has 17 residues.

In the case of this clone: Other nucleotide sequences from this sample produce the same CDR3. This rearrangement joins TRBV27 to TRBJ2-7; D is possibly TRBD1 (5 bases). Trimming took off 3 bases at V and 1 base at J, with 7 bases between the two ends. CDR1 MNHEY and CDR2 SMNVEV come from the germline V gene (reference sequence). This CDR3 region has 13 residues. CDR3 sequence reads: CASSFTGSYEQYF. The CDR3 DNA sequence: TGTGCCAGCAGTTTTACAGGTTCCTACGAGCAGTACTTC.

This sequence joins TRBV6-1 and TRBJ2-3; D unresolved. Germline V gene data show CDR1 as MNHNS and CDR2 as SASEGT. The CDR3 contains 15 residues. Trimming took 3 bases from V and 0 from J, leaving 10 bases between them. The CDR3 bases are TGTGCCAGCAGTGAGTACCCTCGGAGCACAGATACGCAGTATTTT. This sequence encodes CASSEYPRSTDTQYF.

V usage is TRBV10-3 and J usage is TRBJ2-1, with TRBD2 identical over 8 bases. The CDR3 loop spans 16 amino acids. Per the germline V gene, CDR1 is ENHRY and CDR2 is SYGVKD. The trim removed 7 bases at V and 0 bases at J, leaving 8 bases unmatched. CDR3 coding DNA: TGTGCCATCACCGGAACTAGCGGCAGCTCCTACAATGAGCAGTTCTTC. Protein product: CAITGTSGSSYNEQFF.